This T cell receptor beta chain was documented in a study of a mutant IDH1 vaccine in newly diagnosed glioma. Study in general: Patients received eight vaccinations in weeks 1, 3, 5, 7, 11, 15, 19, 23. Therapy received beforehand was radiotherapy, temozolomide, or both, with most patients given both. Initiation of the vaccine course occurred 4-6 weeks after radiotherapy alone, or alongside temozolomide cycles.

Libraries were prepared by immunoSEQ multiplex PCR; TCRdb keeps only in-frame clonotypes and omits some of them. Of under 70,000 clones in the sample, about 88% were seen once. On this clone: Its target is unknown.

Time point described: week 5, during vaccination. Doses comprised 300 ug of mutant IDH1 20-mer peptide each, plus topical imiquimod. The donor cohort comprised cases of new WHO grade 3 or 4 IDH1-mutant, ATRX-lost astrocytoma. The CDR3 has 18 residues. Germline trimming cut 0 bases from V and 5 bases from J; bases unmatched to any gene: 10. Germline V gene lookup returns CDR1 LGHNA and CDR2 YNFKEQ. V is TRBV4-2 and J is TRBJ2-3, with 11 nucleotides matching TRBD2. The sequencing here drew on PBMCs, taken from a glioma patient whose treatment included an IDH1 peptide vaccine. This receptor was identified in a woman aged 45-65 years with glioma. CDR3: CASSQEISGGAEVDTQYF. CDR3 bases: TGTGCCAGCAGCCAAGAAATTAGCGGGGGGGCCGAGGTAGATACGCAGTATTTT.